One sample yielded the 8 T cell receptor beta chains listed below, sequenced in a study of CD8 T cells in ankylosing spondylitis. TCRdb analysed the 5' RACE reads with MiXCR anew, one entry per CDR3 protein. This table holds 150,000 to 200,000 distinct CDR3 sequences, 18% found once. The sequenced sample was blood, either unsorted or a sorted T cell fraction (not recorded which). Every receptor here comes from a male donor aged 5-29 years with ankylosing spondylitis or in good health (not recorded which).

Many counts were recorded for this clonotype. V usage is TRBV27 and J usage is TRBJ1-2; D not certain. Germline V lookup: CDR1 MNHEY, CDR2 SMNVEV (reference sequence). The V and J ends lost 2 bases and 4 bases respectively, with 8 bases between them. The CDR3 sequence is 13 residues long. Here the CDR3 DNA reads TGTGCCAGCAGTTTAAAGATCTCCTATGGCTACACCTTC. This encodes CASSLKISYGYTF.

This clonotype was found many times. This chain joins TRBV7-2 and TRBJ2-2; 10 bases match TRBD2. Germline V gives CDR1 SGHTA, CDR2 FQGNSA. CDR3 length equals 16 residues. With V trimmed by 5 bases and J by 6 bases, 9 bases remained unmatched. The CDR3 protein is CASSRRASGSSGELFF. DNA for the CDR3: TGTGCCAGCAGCCGGAGGGCTAGCGGGAGTTCCGGGGAGCTGTTTTTT.

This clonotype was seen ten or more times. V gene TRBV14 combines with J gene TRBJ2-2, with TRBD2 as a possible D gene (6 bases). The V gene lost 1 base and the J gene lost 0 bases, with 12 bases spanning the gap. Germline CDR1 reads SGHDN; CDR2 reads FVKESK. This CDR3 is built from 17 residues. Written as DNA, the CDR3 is TGTGCCAGCAGCCAAGTGGTCGGGGGAGCGAACACCGGGGAGCTGTTTTTT. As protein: CASSQVVGGANTGELFF. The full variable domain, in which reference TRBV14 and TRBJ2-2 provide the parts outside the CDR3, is EAGVTQFPSHSVIEKGQTVTLRCDPISGHDNLYWYRRVMGKEIKFLLHFVKESKQDESGMPNNRFLAERTGGTYSTLKVQPAELEDSGVYFCASSQVVGGANTGELFFGEGSRLTVL.

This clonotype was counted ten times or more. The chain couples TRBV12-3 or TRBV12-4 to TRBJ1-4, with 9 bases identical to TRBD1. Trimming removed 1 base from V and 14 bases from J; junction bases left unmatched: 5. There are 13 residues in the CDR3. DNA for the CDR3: TGTGCCAGCAGTTTAGAGGACAGGGGACCCCTGTTTTTT. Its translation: CASSLEDRGPLFF.

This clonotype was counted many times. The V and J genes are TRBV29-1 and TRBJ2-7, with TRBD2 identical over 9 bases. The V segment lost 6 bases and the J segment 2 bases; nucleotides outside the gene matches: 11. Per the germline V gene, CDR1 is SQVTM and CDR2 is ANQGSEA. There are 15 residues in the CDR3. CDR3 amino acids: CSVGGLAGPTYEQYF. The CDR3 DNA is TGCAGCGTCGGGGGTCTAGCGGGACCCACCTACGAGCAGTACTTC.

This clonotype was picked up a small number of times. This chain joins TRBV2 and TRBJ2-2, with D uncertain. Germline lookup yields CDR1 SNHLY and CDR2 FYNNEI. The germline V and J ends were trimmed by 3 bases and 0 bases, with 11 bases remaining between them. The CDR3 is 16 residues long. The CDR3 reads CASSEMGSANTGELFF. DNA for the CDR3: TGTGCCAGCAGTGAGATGGGGTCCGCGAACACCGGGGAGCTGTTTTTT.

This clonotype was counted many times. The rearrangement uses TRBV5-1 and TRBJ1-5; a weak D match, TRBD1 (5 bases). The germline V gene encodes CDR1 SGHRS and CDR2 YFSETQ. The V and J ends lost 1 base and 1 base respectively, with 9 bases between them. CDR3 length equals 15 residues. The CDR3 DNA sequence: TGCGCCAGCAGCTTGTTGGGGGGAAGCAATCAGCCCCAGCATTTT. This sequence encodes CASSLLGGSNQPQHF.

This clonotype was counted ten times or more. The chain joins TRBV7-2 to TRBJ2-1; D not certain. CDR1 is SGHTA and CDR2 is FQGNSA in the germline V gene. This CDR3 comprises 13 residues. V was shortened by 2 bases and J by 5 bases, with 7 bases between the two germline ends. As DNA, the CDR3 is TGTGCCAGCAGCTTAATTGACCACAATGAGCAGTTCTTC. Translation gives CASSLIDHNEQFF.